This entry lists 19 T cell receptor beta chains sequenced from one sample in a study of OX40 agonist ivuxolimab in advanced cancers. Generated by immunoSEQ multiplex PCR, the TCRdb table keeps only in-frame clones and is missing some. The sample contains fewer than 75,000 clones, roughly 87% of which appear only once. The material was CD4+ or CD8+ T cells sorted from blood, obtained in a trial of the OX40 agonist ivuxolimab. The source of these receptors is an adult with an advanced solid tumor such as melanoma, head and neck, liver or kidney cancer.

The rearrangement joins TRBV6-5 to TRBJ2-7; 9 nucleotides line up with TRBD1. The V and J ends lost 6 bases and 4 bases, in that order; junction bases with no gene match: 7. Germline CDR1 MNHEY, CDR2 SVGAGI. This CDR3 contains 14 residues. The CDR3 nucleotides read TGTGCCAGCAGACCTGACAGGGGGAGGTACGAGCAGTACTTC. Protein: CASRPDRGRYEQYF.

This clone was counted only a few times. The chain recombines TRBV19 with TRBJ2-1, with 8 positions matching TRBD2. Trimming at V came to 8 bases and at J to 2 bases, leaving 11 bases not matched to a gene. Germline loops: CDR1 LNHDA, CDR2 SQIVND (reference sequence). This CDR3 has 16 amino acids. The CDR3 DNA sequence: TGTGCCAGTTTTCCGGGGGGGCGAGGGGCCTACAATGAGCAGTTCTTC. Protein product: CASFPGGRGAYNEQFF.

V usage is TRBV6-5 and J usage is TRBJ2-1, with 8 bases lining up with TRBD2. J lost 3 bases, V lost 7 bases, and 5 bases had no gene match. CDR1 is MNHEY and CDR2 is SVGAGI in the germline V gene. This CDR3 has 14 amino acids. CDR3 DNA sequence: TGTGCCAGCAATATAGCGGGGCACTACAATGAGCAGTTCTTC. Residues: CASNIAGHYNEQFF.

This clone occurred once. This rearrangement joins TRBV7-9 to TRBJ2-2; unclear D gene. V lost 2 bases, J lost 7 bases, and 8 bases lay in between. The V gene's germline CDR1 is SEHNR and CDR2 FQNEAQ (reference sequence). This CDR3 is 13 amino acids long. This CDR3 is CASSLMRIGELFF. The DNA for the CDR3 is TGTGCCAGCAGCTTAATGAGGATCGGGGAGCTGTTTTTT.

This sequence joins TRBV18 and TRBJ2-7; D is tentatively TRBD1 or TRBD2 (5 bases each). The CDR3 contains 15 residues. Germline lookup yields CDR1 KGHSH and CDR2 LQKENI. V was cut by 3 bases and J by 5 bases, with 17 bases left in between. As DNA, the CDR3 is TGTGCCAGCTCACCCGGGACGGGTGTCGAACACGAGCAGTACTTC. It yields the protein CASSPGTGVEHEQYF.

This sequence joins TRBV19 and TRBJ1-2; D possibly corresponds to TRBD1 (6 bases). Germline lookup yields CDR1 LNHDA and CDR2 SQIVND (reference sequence). Trimming pared 4 bases from V and 3 bases from J, leaving 12 bases between. The CDR3 has 14 residues. This CDR3 reads CASSSNREDYGYTF. As DNA, the CDR3 is TGTGCCAGTAGTAGCAACAGGGAGGACTATGGCTACACCTTC.

The chain links TRBV10-1 to TRBJ2-3, with 13 positions matching TRBD2. CDR1 WNHNN and CDR2 SYGVQD come from the germline V gene (reference sequence). Trimming at V came to 3 bases and at J to 4 bases, leaving 4 bases not matched to a gene. The CDR3 runs to 16 residues. The CDR3 DNA sequence: TGCGCCAGCAGTGAACGACTAGCGGGGGGAGCAGATACGCAGTATTTT. As protein: CASSERLAGGADTQYF.

The chain has TRBV4-3 and TRBJ1-2; 8 bases align to TRBD1. Germline V CDR1 and CDR2: LGHNA, YSLEER. This CDR3 contains 15 residues. Trimming cost V 0 bases and J 5 bases; bases outside gene matches: 5. The CDR3 spells CASSQDWRQGYGYTF. The CDR3 DNA reads TGCGCCAGCAGCCAAGATTGGAGACAGGGGTATGGCTACACCTTC.

The rearrangement links TRBV6-1 to TRBJ2-5, with 7 bases matching TRBD1. The CDR3 totals 15 residues. V gave up 9 bases and J gave up 4 bases; unmatched junction bases: 14. CDR1 and CDR2 (germline): MNHNS, SASEGT. CDR3 bases: TGTGCCAGTTCAACAACAGGGGACACCTTAGAGACCCAGTACTTC. It encodes CASSTTGDTLETQYF.

The chain links TRBV28 to TRBJ1-2; D is unresolved. The CDR3 runs 12 residues. V was shortened by 4 bases and J by 5 bases, with 8 bases between the two germline ends. The germline V gene has CDR1 MDHEN and CDR2 SYDVKM. CDR3 coding DNA: TGTGCCAGCAGTTACAGTACGTATGGCTACACCTTC. It is translated as CASSYSTYGYTF.

This rearrangement joins TRBV11-2 to TRBJ1-1; no definite D call. V was pared by 2 bases and J by 1 base, with 5 bases between. Germline V gene sequence: CDR1 SGHAT, CDR2 FQNNGV. The CDR3 runs to 13 residues. This CDR3 is CASSLNENTEAFF. Written as DNA, the CDR3 is TGTGCCAGCAGCTTAAACGAGAACACTGAAGCTTTCTTT. The whole variable domain, filled in from reference TRBV11-2 and TRBJ1-1, reads EAGVAQSPRYKIIEKRQSVAFWCNPISGHATLYWYQQILGQGPKLLIQFQNNGVVDDSQLPKDRFSAERLKGVDSTLKIQPAKLEDSAVYLCASSLNENTEAFFGQGTRLTVV.

This clone was counted a few times. The chain combines TRBV7-9 with TRBJ1-5, with a tentative D call TRBD1 (6 bases). The V gene lost 3 bases and the J gene lost 5 bases, with 8 bases spanning the gap. The CDR3 spans 13 residues. Germline loops: CDR1 SEHNR, CDR2 FQNEAQ (reference sequence). The CDR3 nucleotides are TGTGCCAGCAGCTTGGGGGCCGATCAGCCCCAGCATTTT. Its protein is CASSLGADQPQHF.

The V call is TRBV28, the J call TRBJ1-1, with 8 nucleotides matching TRBD1. Germline trimming cut 4 bases from V and 5 bases from J; bases unmatched to any gene: 12. The CDR3 loop spans 16 amino acids. Germline V gene lookup returns CDR1 MDHEN and CDR2 SYDVKM. The DNA of the CDR3 is TGTGCCAGCAGTTCGGCCGGGACAGGCGTGGGGACTGAAGCTTTCTTT. It translates to CASSSAGTGVGTEAFF. Variable domain in full (rest from reference TRBV28 and TRBJ1-1): DVKVTQSSRYLVKRTGEKVFLECVQDMDHENMFWYRQDPGLGLRLIYFSYDVKMKEKGDIPEGYSVSREKKERFSLILESASTNQTSMYLCASSSAGTGVGTEAFFGQGTRLTVV.

V usage is TRBV23-1 and J usage is TRBJ2-5, with D possibly called TRBD1 or TRBD2 (5 bases each). The DNA end is a closer match to TRBJ2-7, so the J assignment may be wrong. TRBV23-1 is designated an ORF whose function remains uncertain. There are 16 residues in the CDR3. The chain's CDR3 is CASSHLRASQECEQYF. The CDR3 bases are TGCGCCAGCAGTCACCTCAGGGCTAGCCAAGAATGCGAGCAGTACTTC.

The rearrangement joins TRBV14 to TRBJ1-1; D not certain. The germline V gene encodes CDR1 SGHDN and CDR2 FVKESK. This CDR3 has 14 residues. Trimming removed 1 base at V and 2 bases at J, with 8 bases between. The CDR3 DNA sequence: TGTGCCAGCAGCCAAGTATCCAGCAACACTGAAGCTTTCTTT. Protein product: CASSQVSSNTEAFF.

J is TRBJ1-5 and V is TRBV6-1; TRBD1 agrees at 11 bases. The ends lost 0 bases at V and 0 bases at J; junction bases unmatched: 7. The CDR3 length is 19 residues. Germline values: CDR1 MNHNS, CDR2 SASEGT. The CDR3 loop is CASSEAGTGGLYSNQPQHF. DNA of the CDR3: TGTGCCAGCAGTGAAGCCGGGACAGGGGGATTATATAGCAATCAGCCCCAGCATTTT.

The rearrangement links TRBV18 to TRBJ2-5, with D possibly being TRBD2 (6 bases). The CDR3 length is 16 residues. Germline CDR1 and CDR2: KGHSH and LQKENI. Trimming left V 0 bases short and J 0 bases short, with 11 bases between. The CDR3 reads CASSPPRGTYQETQYF. The DNA of the CDR3 is TGTGCCAGCTCACCACCGCGCGGGACGTACCAAGAGACCCAGTACTTC.

V and J are TRBV19 and TRBJ1-1; a weak D match, TRBD1 (5 bases). CDR3 size: 14 residues. Germline V gene sequence: CDR1 LNHDA, CDR2 SQIVND (reference sequence). Trimming stripped 5 bases from V and 1 base from J, with 11 bases between. The CDR3 region has the DNA TGTGCCAGTAGTTTGGGGACCGCGAACACTGAAGCTTTCTTT. Translated: CASSLGTANTEAFF.

This rearrangement joins TRBV7-9 to TRBJ1-4; no definite D call. In germline, CDR1 is SEHNR, CDR2 FQNEAQ (reference sequence). V was pared by 5 bases and J by 5 bases, with 15 bases between. The CDR3 spans 15 residues. CDR3 sequence: CASSVSGVENEKLFF. The CDR3 bases are TGTGCCAGCAGCGTAAGCGGGGTTGAGAATGAAAAACTGTTTTTT.